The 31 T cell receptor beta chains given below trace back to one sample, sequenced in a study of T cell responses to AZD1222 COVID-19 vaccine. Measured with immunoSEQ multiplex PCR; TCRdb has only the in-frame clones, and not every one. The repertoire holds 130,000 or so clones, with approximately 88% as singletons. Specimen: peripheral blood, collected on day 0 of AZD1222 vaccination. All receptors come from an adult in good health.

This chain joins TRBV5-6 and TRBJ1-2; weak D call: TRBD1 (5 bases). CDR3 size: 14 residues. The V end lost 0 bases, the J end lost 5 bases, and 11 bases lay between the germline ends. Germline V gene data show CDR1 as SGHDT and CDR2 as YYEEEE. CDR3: CASSLANGAYGYTF. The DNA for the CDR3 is TGTGCCAGCAGCTTGGCCAACGGGGCTTATGGCTACACCTTC.

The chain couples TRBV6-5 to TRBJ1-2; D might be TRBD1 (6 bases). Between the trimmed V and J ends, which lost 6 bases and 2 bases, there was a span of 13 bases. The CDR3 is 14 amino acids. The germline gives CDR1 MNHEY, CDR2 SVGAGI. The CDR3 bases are TGTGCCAGCAGCCACGCACAGGGAAACTATGGCTACACCTTC. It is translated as CASSHAQGNYGYTF.

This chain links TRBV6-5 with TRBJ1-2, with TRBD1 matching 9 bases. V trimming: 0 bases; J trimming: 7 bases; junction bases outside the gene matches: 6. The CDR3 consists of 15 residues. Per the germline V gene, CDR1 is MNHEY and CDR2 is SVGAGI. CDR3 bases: TGTGCCAGCAGTTACTCTACAGGGGGCCGGGGTGGCTACACCTTC. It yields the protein CASSYSTGGRGGYTF.

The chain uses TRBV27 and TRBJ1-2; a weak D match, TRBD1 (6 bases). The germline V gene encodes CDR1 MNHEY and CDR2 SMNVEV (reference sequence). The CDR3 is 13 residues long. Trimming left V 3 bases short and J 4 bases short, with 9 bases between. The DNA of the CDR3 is TGTGCCAGCAGTTTGGGGGGCAGCTATGGCTACACCTTC. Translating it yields CASSLGGSYGYTF.

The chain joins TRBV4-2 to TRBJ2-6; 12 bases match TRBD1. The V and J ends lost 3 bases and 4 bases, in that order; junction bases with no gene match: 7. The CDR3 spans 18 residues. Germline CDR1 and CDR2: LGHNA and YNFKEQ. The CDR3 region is CASSQMGQGALGANVLTF. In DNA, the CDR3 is TGTGCCAGCAGCCAGATGGGACAGGGGGCCCTCGGGGCCAACGTCCTGACTTTC.

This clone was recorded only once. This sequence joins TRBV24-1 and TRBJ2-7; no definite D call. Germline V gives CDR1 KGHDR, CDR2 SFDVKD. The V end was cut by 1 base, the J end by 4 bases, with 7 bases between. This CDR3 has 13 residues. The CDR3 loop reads CATSDFDTYEQYF. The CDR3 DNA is TGTGCCACCAGTGATTTTGACACATACGAGCAGTACTTC.

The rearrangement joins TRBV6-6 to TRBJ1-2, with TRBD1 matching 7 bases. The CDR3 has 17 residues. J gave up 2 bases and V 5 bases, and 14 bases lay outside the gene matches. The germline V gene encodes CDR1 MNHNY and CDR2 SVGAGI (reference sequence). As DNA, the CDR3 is TGTGCCAGCAGTCCCCGACAGGGACGAAGTCTAAACTATGGCTACACCTTC. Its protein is CASSPRQGRSLNYGYTF.

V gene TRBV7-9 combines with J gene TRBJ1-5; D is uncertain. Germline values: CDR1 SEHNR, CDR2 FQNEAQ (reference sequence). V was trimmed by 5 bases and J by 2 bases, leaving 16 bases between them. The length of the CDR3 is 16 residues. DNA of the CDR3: TGTGCCAGCAGCCCAGGTGGTATCCTTGGCAATCAGCCCCAGCATTTT. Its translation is CASSPGGILGNQPQHF.

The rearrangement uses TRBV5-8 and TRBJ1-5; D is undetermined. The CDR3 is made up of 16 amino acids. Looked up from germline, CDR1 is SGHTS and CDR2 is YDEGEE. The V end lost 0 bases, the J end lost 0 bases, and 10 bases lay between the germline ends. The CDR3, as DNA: TGTGCCAGCAGCTTGGCCAGGCCGTATAGCAATCAGCCCCAGCATTTT. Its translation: CASSLARPYSNQPQHF. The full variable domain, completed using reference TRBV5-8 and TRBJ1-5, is EAGVTQSPTHLIKTRGQQATLRCSPISGHTSVYWYQQALGLGLQFLLWYDEGEERNRGNFPPRFSGRQFPNYSSELNVNALELEDSALYLCASSLARPYSNQPQHFGDGTRLSIL.

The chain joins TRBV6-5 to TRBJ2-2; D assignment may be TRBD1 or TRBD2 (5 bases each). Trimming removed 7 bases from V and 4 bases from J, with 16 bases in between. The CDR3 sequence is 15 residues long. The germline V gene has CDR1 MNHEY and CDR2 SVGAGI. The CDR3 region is CASKRQGVGTGELFF. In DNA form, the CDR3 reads TGTGCCAGCAAACGGCAGGGAGTTGGCACCGGGGAGCTGTTTTTT.

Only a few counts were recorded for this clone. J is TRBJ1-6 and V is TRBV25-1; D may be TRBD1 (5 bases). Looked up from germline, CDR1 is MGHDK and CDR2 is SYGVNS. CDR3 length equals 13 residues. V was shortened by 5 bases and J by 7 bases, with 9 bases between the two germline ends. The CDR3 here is CASSSGMNSPLHF. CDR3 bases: TGTGCCAGCAGTTCAGGGATGAATTCACCCCTCCACTTT.

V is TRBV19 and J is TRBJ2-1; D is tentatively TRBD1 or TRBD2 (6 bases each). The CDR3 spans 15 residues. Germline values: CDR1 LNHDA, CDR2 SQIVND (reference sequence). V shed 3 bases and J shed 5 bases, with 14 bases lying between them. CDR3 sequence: CASSMAGGDNNEQFF. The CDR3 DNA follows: TGTGCCAGTAGTATGGCCGGGGGCGACAACAATGAGCAGTTCTTC.

The DNA of the CDR3 is TGTGCCAGCAGTTCAGTGAGGCCCGGGGAGCTGTTTTTT. Protein product: CASSSVRPGELFF. The chain combines TRBV6-2 or TRBV6-3 with TRBJ2-2; no firm D call. Trimming left V 4 bases short and J 6 bases short, with 9 bases between. The germline gives CDR1 MNHEY, CDR2 SVGEGT. The CDR3 runs 13 residues.

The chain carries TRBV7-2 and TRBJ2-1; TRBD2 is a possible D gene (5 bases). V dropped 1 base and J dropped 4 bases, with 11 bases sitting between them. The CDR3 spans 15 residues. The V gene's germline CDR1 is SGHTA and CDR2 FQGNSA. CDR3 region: CASSLEATRYNEQFF. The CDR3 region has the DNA TGTGCCAGCAGCTTAGAAGCTACTAGATACAATGAGCAGTTCTTC.

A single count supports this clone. CDR3 in DNA: TGCGCCAGCAGCGCGCAAGTGGGCACTAATGAAAAACTGTTTTTT. As protein: CASSAQVGTNEKLFF. The gene calls are TRBV5-1 and TRBJ1-4; D is unclear. The CDR3 loop spans 15 amino acids. In germline, CDR1 is SGHRS, CDR2 YFSETQ. Between the trimmed V and J ends, which lost 4 bases and 2 bases, there was a span of 12 bases.

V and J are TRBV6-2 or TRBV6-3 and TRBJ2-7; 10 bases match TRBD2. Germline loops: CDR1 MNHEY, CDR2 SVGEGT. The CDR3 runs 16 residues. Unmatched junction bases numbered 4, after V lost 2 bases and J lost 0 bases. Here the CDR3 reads CASSYRTSGRSYEQYF. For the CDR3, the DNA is TGTGCCAGCAGTTACAGGACTAGCGGTCGCTCCTACGAGCAGTACTTC.

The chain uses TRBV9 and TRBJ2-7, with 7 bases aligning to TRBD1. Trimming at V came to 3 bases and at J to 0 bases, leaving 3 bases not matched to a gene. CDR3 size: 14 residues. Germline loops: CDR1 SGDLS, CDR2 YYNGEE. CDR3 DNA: TGTGCCAGCAGCGAGGGGGCAGTCTCCTACGAGCAGTACTTC. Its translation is CASSEGAVSYEQYF.

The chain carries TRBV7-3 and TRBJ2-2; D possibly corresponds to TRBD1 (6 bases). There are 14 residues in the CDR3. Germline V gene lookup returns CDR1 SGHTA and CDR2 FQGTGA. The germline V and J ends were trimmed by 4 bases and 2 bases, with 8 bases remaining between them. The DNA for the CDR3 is TGTGCCAGCAGCTATGGGGGCAACACCGGGGAGCTGTTTTTT. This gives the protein CASSYGGNTGELFF.

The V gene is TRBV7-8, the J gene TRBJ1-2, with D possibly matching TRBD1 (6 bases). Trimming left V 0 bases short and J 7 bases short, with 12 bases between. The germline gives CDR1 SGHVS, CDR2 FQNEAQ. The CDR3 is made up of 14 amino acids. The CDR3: CASSLAGGFSGYTF. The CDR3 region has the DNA TGTGCCAGCAGCTTAGCGGGGGGCTTTTCTGGCTACACCTTC.

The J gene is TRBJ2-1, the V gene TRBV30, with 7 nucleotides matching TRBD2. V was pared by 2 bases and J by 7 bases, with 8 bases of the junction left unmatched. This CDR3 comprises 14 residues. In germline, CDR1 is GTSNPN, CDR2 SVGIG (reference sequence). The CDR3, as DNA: TGTGCCTGGAGTCCCGCGTGGGGGGGGAATGAGCAGTTCTTC. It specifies CAWSPAWGGNEQFF.

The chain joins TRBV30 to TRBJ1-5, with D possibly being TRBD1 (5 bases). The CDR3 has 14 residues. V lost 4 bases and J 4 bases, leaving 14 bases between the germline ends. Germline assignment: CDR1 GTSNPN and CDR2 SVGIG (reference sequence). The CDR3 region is CAWMGPGSNQPQHF. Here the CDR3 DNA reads TGTGCCTGGATGGGTCCAGGGAGTAATCAGCCCCAGCATTTT.

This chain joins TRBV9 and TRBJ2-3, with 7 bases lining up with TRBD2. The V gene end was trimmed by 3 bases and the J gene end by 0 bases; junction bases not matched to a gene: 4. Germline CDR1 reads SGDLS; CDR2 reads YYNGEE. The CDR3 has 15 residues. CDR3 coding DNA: TGTGCCAGCAGCGGGCTAGCGGCCAGCACAGATACGCAGTATTTT. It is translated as CASSGLAASTDTQYF.

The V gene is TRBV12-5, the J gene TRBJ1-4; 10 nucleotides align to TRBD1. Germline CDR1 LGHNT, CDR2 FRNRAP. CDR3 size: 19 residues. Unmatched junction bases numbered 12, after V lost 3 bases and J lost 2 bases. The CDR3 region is CASGFIPRDRGGTNEKLFF. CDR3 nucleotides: TGTGCTAGTGGTTTCATCCCCCGGGACAGGGGAGGGACTAATGAAAAACTGTTTTTT.

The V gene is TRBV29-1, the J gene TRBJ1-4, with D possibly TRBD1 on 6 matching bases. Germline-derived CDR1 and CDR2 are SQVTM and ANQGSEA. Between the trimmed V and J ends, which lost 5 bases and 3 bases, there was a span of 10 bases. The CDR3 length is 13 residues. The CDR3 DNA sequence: TGCAGCGTTTATCAGGGGTCTAATGAAAAACTGTTTTTT. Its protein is CSVYQGSNEKLFF.

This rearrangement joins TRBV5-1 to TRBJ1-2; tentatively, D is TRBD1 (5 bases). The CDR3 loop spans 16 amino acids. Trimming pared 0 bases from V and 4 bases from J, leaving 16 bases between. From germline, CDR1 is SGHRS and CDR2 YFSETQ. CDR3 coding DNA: TGCGCCAGCAGCTTGGATGCCAGGGAGTTCGGCTATGGCTACACCTTC. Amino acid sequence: CASSLDAREFGYGYTF.

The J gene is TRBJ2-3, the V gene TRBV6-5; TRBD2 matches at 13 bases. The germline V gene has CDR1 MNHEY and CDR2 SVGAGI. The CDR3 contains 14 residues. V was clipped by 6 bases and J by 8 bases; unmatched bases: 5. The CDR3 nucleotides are TGTGCCAGCAGAACCGGGACTAGCGGGACTACGCAGTATTTT. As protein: CASRTGTSGTTQYF.

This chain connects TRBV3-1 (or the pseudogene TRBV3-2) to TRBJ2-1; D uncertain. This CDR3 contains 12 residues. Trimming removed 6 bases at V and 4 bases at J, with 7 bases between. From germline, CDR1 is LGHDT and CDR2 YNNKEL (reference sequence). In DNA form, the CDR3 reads TGTGCCAGCAGTTCTTTGTACAATGAGCAGTTCTTC. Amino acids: CASSSLYNEQFF.

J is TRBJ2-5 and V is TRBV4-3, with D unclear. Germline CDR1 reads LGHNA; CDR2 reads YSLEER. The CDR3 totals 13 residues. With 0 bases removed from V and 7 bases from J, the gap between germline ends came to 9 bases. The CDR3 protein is CASSQDAPGTQYF. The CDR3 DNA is TGCGCCAGCAGCCAAGATGCGCCGGGGACCCAGTACTTC.

CDR3 nucleotides: TGTGCCAGCAGCGTATCATTCCGAAACACTGAAGCTTTCTTT. Translating gives CASSVSFRNTEAFF. The V call is TRBV9, the J call TRBJ1-1; D call uncertain. V lost 1 base and J lost 2, with 9 bases in between. CDR3 length: 14 amino acids. Germline CDR1 reads SGDLS; CDR2 reads YYNGEE. Combining the CDR3 with reference TRBV9 and TRBJ1-1 gives the whole variable domain DSGVTQTPKHLITATGQRVTLRCSPRSGDLSVYWYQQSLDQGLQFLIQYYNGEERAKGNILERFSAQQFPDLHSELNLSSLELGDSALYFCASSVSFRNTEAFFGQGTRLTVV.

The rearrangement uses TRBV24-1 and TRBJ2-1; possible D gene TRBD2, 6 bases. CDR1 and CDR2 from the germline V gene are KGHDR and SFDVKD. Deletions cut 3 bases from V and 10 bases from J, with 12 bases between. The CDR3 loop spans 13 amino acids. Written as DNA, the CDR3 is TGTGCCACCAGTGATACCAGGGAGGAGGAGCAGTTCTTC. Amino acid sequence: CATSDTREEEQFF.

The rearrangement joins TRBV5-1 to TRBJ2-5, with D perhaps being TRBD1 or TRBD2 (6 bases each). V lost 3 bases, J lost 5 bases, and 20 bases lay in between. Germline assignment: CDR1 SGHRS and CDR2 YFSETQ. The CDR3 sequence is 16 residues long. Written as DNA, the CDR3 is TGCGCCAGCAGCTCCGGCCGGGGGCTCGAGGTGGAGACCCAGTACTTC. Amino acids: CASSSGRGLEVETQYF.